This T cell receptor beta chain was sequenced during a study of blood T cell repertoires in COVID-19. Overall study: There were acute and convalescent COVID-19 samples, and they came from the United States, Italy and Spain.

CDR3 length: 13 amino acids. After removal of 7 bases from V and 8 bases from J, the junction contained 6 bases not matched to a gene. CDR1 SNHLY and CDR2 FYNNEI come from the germline V gene. Individuals drawn from 24 US areas were about 18 to 100 years old. Sequencing was performed with immunoSEQ multiplex PCR; in TCRdb, only in-frame clones are kept and a portion is missing. The data show roughly 180,000 clones, with about four fifths seen just once and 3.6% held by the top ten. The sequencing sample was made of PBMCs or T cells enriched from blood (not recorded which). The TCR was taken from a woman aged 50 to 60 in a cohort exposed to, infected with or recovered from COVID-19 (not recorded which). The chain carries TRBV2 and TRBJ1-4; 8 positions match TRBD1. The CDR3 coding sequence is TGTGCCAGCAAGCAGGGGGCGAAGGAAAAACTGTTTTTT. Translation gives CASKQGAKEKLFF. The full variable domain, with the rest looked up from reference TRBV2 and TRBJ1-4, is EPEVTQTPSHQVTQMGQEVILRCVPISNHLYFYWYRQILGQKVEFLVSFYNNEISEKSEIFDDQFSVERPDGSNFTLKIRSTKLEDSAMYFCASKQGAKEKLFFGSGTQLSVL.